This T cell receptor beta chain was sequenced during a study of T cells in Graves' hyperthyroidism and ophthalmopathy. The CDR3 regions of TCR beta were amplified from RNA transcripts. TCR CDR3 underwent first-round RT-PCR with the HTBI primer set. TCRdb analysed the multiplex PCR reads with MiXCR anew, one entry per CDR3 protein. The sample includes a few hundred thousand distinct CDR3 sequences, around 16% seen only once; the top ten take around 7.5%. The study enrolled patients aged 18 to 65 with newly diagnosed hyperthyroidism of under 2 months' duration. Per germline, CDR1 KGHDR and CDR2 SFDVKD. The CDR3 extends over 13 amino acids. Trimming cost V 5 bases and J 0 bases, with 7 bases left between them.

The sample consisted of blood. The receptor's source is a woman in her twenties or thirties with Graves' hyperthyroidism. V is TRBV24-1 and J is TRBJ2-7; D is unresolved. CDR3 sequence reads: CATSGSYSYEQYF. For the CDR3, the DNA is TGTGCCACCAGTGGGTCTTACTCCTACGAGCAGTACTTC.